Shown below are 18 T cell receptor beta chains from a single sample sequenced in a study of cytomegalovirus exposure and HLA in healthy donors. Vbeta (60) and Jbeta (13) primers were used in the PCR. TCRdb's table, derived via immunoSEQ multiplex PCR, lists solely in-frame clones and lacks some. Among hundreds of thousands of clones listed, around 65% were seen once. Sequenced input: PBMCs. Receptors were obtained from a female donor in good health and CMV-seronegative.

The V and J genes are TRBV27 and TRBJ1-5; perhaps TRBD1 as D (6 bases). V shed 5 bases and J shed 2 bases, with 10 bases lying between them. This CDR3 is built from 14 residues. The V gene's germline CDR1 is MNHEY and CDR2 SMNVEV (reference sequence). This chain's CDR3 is CASSPYRGNQPQHF. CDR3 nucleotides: TGTGCCAGCAGTCCCTACAGGGGCAATCAGCCCCAGCATTTT.

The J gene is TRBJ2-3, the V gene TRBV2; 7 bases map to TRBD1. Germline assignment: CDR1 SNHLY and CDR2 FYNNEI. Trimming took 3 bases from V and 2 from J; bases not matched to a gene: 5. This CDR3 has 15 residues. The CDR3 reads CASSDYRGATDTQYF. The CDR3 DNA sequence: TGTGCCAGCAGTGATTACAGGGGAGCCACAGATACGCAGTATTTT.

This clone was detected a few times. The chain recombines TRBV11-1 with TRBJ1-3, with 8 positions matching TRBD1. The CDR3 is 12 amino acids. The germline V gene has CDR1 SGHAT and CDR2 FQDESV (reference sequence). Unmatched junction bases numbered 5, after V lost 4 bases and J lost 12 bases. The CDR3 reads CASSSGQGNIYF. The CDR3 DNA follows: TGTGCCAGCAGCTCCGGACAGGGAAACATATATTTT.

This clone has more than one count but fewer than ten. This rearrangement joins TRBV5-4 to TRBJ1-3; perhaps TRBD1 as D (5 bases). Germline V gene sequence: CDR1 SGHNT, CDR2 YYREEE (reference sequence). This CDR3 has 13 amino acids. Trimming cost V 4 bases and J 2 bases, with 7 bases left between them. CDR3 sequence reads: CASSVDTGNTIYF. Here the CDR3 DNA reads TGTGCCAGCAGCGTGGACACTGGAAACACCATATATTTT.

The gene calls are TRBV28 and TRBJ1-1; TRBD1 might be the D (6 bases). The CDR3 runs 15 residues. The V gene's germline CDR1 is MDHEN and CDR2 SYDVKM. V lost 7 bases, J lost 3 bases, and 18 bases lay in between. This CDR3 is CASTGGGAVDTEAFF. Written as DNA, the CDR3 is TGTGCCAGCACCGGAGGGGGGGCGGTAGACACTGAAGCTTTCTTT.

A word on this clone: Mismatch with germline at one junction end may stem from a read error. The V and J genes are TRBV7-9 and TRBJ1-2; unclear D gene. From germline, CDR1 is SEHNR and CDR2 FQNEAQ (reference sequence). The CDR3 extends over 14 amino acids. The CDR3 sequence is CSSSFGSTGYGYTF. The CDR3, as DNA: TGTTCCAGCAGCTTTGGGAGTACCGGCTATGGCTACACCTTC.

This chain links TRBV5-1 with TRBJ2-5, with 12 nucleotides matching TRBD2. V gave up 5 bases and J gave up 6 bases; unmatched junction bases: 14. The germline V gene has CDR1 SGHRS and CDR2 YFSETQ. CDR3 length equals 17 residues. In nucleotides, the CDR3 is TGCGCCAGCAGGGAGGGACTAGCGGGCGCCCCTGGACAGACCCAGTACTTC. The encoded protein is CASREGLAGAPGQTQYF.

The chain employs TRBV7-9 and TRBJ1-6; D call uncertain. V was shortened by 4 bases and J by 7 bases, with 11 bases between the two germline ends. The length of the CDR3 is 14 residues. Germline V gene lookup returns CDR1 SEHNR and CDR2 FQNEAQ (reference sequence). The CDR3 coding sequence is TGTGCCAGCAGCTCCCAGACGGAGAATTCACCCCTCCACTTT. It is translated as CASSSQTENSPLHF.

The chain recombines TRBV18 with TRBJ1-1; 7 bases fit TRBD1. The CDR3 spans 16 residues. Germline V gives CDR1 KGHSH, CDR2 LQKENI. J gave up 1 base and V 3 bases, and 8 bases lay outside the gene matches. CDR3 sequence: CASSPISEGANTEAFF. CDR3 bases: TGTGCCAGCTCACCGATTAGCGAGGGGGCGAACACTGAAGCTTTCTTT.

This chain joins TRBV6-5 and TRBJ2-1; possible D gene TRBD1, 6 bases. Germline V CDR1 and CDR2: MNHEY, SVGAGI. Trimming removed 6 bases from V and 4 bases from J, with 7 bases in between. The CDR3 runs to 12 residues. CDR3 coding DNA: TGTGCCAGCAGGGACAGTTACAATGAGCAGTTCTTC. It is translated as CASRDSYNEQFF.

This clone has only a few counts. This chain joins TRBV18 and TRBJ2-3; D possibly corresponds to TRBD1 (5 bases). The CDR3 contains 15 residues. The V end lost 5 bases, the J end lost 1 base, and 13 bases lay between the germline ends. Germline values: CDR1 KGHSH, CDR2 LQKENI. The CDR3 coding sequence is TGTGCCAGCTCAGCCCAGGGCGCCGGCACAGATACGCAGTATTTT. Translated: CASSAQGAGTDTQYF.

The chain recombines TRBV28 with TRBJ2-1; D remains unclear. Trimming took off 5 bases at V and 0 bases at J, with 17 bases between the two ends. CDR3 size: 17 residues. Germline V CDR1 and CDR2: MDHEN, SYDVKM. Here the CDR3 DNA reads TGTGCCAGCAGTCCATCCCACTACAAAAGCTCCTACAATGAGCAGTTCTTC. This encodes CASSPSHYKSSYNEQFF.

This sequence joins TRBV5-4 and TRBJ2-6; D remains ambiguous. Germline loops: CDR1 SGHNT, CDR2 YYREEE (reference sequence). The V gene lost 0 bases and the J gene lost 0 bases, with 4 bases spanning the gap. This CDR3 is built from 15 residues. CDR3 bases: TGTGCCAGCAGCTTGGAGAGCTCTGGGGCCAACGTCCTGACTTTC. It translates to CASSLESSGANVLTF.

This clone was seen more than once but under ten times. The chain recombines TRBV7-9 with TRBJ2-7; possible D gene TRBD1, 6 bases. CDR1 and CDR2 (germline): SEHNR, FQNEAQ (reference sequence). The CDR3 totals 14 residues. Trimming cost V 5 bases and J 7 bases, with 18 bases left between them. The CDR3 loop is CASSPLTGKEEQYF. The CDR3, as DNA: TGTGCCAGCAGCCCCCTCACAGGGAAGGAGGAGCAGTACTTC.

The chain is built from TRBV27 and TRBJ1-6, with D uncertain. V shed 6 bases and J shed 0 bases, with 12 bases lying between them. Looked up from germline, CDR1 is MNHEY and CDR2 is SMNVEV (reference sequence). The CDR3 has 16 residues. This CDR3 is CASRFSLSSYNSPLHF. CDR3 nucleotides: TGTGCCAGCAGGTTCTCTCTAAGCTCCTATAATTCACCCCTCCACTTT.

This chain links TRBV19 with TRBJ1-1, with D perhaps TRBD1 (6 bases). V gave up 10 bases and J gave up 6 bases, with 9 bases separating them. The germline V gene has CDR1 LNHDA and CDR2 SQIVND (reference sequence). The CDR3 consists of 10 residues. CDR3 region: CATQGSEAFF. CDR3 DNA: TGTGCCACTCAGGGGTCTGAAGCTTTCTTT.

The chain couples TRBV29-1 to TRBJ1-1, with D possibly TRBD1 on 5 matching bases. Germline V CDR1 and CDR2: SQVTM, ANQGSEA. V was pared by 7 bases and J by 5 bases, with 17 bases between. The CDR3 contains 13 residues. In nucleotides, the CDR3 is TGCAGCGCCCTGCTGGTTGGGGGGACTGAAGCTTTCTTT. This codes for CSALLVGGTEAFF.

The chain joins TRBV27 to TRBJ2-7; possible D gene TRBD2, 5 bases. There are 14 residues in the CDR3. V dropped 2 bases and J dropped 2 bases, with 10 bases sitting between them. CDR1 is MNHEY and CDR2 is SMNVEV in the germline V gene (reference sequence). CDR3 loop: CASSLVGSPYEQYF. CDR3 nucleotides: TGTGCCAGCAGTTTAGTTGGGAGCCCCTACGAGCAGTACTTC.